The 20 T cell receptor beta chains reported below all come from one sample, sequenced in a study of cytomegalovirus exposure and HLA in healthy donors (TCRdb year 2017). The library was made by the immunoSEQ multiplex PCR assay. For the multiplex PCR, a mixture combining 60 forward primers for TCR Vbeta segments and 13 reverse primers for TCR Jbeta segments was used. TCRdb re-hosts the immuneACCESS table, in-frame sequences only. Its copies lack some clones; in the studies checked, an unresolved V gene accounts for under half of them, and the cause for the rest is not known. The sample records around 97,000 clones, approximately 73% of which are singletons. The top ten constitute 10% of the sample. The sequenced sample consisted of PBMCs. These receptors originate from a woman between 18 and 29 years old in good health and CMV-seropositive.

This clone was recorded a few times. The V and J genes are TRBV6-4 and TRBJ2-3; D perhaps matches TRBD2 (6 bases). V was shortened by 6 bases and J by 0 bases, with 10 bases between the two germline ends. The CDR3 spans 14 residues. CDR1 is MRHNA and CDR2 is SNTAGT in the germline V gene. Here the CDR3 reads CASSKGLSTDTQYF. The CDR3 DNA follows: TGTGCCAGCAGCAAAGGACTAAGCACAGATACGCAGTATTTT.

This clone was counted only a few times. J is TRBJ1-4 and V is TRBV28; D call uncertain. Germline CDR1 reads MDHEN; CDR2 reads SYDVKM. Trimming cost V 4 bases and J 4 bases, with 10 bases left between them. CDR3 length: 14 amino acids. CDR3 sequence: CASSSPVLNEKLFF. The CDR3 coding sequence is TGTGCCAGCAGTTCCCCGGTACTTAATGAAAAACTGTTTTTT.

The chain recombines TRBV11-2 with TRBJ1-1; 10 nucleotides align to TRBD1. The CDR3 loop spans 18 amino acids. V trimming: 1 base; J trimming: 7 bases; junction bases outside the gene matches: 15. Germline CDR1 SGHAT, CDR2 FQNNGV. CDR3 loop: CASSLARQGAYRPYEAFF. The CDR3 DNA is TGTGCCAGCAGCTTAGCCCGACAGGGGGCATATCGGCCTTATGAAGCTTTCTTT. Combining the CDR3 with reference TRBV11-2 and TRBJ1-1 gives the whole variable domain EAGVAQSPRYKIIEKRQSVAFWCNPISGHATLYWYQQILGQGPKLLIQFQNNGVVDDSQLPKDRFSAERLKGVDSTLKIQPAKLEDSAVYLCASSLARQGAYRPYEAFFGQGTRLTVV.

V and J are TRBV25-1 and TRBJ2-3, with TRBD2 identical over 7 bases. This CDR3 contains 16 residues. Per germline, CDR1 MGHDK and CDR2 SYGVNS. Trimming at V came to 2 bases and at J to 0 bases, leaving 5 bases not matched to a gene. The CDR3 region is CASSEGGGRSTDTQYF. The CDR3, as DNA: TGTGCCAGCAGTGAAGGGGGGGGAAGGAGCACAGATACGCAGTATTTT.

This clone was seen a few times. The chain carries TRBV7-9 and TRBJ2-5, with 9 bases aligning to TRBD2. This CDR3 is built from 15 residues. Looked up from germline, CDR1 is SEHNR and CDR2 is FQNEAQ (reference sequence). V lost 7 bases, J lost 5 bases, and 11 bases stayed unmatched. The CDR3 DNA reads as TGTGCCAGCACCCTGAGGGAGCGGGAGGTGGAGACCCAGTACTTC. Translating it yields CASTLREREVETQYF. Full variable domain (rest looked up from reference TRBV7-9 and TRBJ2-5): DTGVSQNPRHKITKRGQNVTFRCDPISEHNRLYWYRQTLGQGPEFLTYFQNEAQLEKSRLLSDRFSAERPKGSFSTLEIQRTEQGDSAMYLCASTLREREVETQYFGPGTRLLVL.

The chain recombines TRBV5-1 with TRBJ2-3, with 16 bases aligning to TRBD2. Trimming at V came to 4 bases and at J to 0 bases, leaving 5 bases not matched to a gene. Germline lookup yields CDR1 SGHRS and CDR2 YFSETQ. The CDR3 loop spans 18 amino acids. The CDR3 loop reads CASSTGLAGGGSTDTQYF. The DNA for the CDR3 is TGCGCCAGCAGCACGGGACTAGCGGGGGGGGGCAGCACAGATACGCAGTATTTT.

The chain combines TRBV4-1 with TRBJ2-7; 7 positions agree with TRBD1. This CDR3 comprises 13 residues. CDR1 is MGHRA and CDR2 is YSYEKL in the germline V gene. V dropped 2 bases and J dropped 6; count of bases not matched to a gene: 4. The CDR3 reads CASSQTGAGEQYF. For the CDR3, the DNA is TGCGCCAGCAGCCAAACAGGGGCTGGCGAGCAGTACTTC.

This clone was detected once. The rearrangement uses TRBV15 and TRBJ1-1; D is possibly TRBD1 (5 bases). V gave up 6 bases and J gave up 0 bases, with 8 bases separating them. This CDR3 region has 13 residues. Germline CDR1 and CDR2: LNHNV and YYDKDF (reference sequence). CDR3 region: CATSETVNTEAFF. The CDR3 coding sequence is TGTGCCACCAGTGAGACAGTGAACACTGAAGCTTTCTTT.

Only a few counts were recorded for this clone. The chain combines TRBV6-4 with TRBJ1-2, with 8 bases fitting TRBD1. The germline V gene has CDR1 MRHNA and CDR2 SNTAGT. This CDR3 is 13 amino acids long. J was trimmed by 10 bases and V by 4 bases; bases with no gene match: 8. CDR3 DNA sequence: TGTGCCAGCAGTGGGATCGCAGGGGGCGCCTACACCTTC. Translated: CASSGIAGGAYTF.

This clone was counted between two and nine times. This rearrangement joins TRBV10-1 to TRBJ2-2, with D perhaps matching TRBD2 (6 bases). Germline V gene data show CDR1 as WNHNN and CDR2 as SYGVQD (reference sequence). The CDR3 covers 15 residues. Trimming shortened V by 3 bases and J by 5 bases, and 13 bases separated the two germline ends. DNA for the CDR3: TGCGCCAGCAGTGATTCGGCTAGCGCGACCGGGGAGCTGTTTTTT. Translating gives CASSDSASATGELFF.

CDR3 nucleotides: TGTGCCAGCAGCTTACGCCCAGCGGGAGCCCAAGAGACCCAGTACTTC. Translation: CASSLRPAGAQETQYF. The genes are TRBV7-2 and TRBJ2-5; TRBD2 matches 8 bases. The trim removed 2 bases at V and 1 base at J, leaving 6 bases unmatched. The CDR3 contains 16 residues. Germline V gene data show CDR1 as SGHTA and CDR2 as FQGNSA.

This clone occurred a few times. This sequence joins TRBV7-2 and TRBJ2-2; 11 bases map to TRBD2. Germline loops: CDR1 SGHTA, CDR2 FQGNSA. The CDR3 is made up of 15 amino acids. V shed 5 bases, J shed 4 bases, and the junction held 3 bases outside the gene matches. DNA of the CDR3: TGTGCCAGCAGCCGTACTAGCGGGGGCACCGGGGAGCTGTTTTTT. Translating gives CASSRTSGGTGELFF.

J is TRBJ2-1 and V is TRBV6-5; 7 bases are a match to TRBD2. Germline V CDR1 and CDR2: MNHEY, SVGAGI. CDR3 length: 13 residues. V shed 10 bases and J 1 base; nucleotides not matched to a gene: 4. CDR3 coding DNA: TGTGCCACAGGACTAGGATCCTACAATGAGCAGTTCTTC. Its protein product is CATGLGSYNEQFF.

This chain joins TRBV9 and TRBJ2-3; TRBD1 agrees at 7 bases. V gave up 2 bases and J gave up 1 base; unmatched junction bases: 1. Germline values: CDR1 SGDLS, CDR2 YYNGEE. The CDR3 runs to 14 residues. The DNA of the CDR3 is TGTGCCAGCAGCGTTGGGACAGGCACAGATACGCAGTATTTT. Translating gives CASSVGTGTDTQYF.

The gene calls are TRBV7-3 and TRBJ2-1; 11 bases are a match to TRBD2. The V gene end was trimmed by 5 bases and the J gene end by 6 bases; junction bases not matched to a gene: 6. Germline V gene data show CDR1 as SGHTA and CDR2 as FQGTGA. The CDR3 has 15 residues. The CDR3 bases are TGTGCCAGCAGCGCGCTAGCGGGGGGTGTCAATGAGCAGTTCTTC. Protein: CASSALAGGVNEQFF.

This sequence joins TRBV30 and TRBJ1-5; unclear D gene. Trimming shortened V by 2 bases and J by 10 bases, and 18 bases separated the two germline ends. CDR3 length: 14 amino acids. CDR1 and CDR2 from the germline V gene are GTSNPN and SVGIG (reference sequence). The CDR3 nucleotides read TGTGCCTGGAGTCCCCGCGGAGGGCCTTATCCCCAGCATTTT. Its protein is CAWSPRGGPYPQHF.

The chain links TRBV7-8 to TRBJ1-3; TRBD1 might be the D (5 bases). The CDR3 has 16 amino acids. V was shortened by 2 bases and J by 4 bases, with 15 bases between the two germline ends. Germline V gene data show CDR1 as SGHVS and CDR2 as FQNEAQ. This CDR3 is CASSLYGGDTGNTIYF. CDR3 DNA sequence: TGTGCCAGCAGCTTATACGGGGGGGATACAGGAAACACCATATATTTT.

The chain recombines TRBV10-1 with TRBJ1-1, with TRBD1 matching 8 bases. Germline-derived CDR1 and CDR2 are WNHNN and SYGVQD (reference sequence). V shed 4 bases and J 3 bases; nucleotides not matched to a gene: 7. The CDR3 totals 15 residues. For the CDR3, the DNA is TGCGCCAGCAGTGGTCGGACAGGGAAGGACACTGAAGCTTTCTTT. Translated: CASSGRTGKDTEAFF.

This CDR3 is CASRWRATGVLGTDTQYF. CDR3 nucleotides: TGTGCCAGCAGGTGGAGGGCAACAGGGGTCCTGGGCACAGATACGCAGTATTTT. The chain carries TRBV2 and TRBJ2-3, with TRBD1 as a possible D gene (7 bases). V gave up 6 bases and J gave up 1 base, with 23 bases separating them. CDR3 length equals 18 residues. Germline loops: CDR1 SNHLY, CDR2 FYNNEI.

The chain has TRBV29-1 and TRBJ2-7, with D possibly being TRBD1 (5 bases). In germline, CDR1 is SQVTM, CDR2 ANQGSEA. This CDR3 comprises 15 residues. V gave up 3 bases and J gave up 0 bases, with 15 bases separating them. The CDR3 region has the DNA TGCAGCGTTGAGGGAACGGTGGACAACTCCTACGAGCAGTACTTC. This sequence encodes CSVEGTVDNSYEQYF.